This TCR beta chain was identified in a study of neurological immune-mediated disorders. The sample holds many counts of this clonotype. Its target is not known. Synthesis of cDNA was accomplished via 5'RACE employing 10-nucleotide random UMIs. TCRdb analysed the 5' RACE reads with MiXCR anew, one entry per CDR3 protein. The sample lists 20,000 to 30,000 distinct CDR3 sequences; less than 2.5% were seen once. The study, taken as a whole, reports: Expanded clones shared no identical CDR3 amino acid sequences across subjects, which suggested private TCR-beta repertoires in all groups.

The length of the CDR3 is 15 residues. Trimming at V came to 6 bases and at J to 0 bases, leaving 8 bases not matched to a gene. The germline V gene has CDR1 DFQATT and CDR2 SNEGSKA (reference sequence). The sequence came from a woman in her 50s with multiple sclerosis. The chain recombines TRBV20-1 with TRBJ2-3, with 8 nucleotides matching TRBD1. The specimen was PBMCs. CDR3 amino acids: CSANDRGTSTDTQYF. The CDR3 DNA is TGCAGTGCCAACGACAGGGGCACTAGCACAGATACGCAGTATTTT.